This TCR beta chain was recovered during a study of follicular helper T cells after annual influenza vaccination. Study-wide background: After each seasonal flu vaccination, blood came on days 0, 7 and 28.

Stated time point: 2014-2015 season, 7 days after vaccination. Sorted blood CD4 subsets were sequenced before and after adults received seasonal inactivated influenza vaccine. Donors with HIV/AIDS, active malignancy, immunomodulators or active illness were excluded. Whole-study findings and limits: Successive annual vaccinations recalled a recurrent oligoclonal ICOS+CD38+ cTfh response with influenza-specific clonotypes.

With regard to this clone: What it binds is not known.

Libraries were prepared by immunoSEQ multiplex PCR; TCRdb keeps only in-frame clonotypes and omits some of them. There are about 16,000 clones in the sample; roughly 84% occur only once, and approximately 1.4% lies in the top ten. Trimming at V came to 5 bases and at J to 5 bases, leaving 8 bases not matched to a gene. CDR1 and CDR2 (germline): MNHEY, SMNVEV (reference sequence). This CDR3 comprises 14 residues. The chain carries TRBV27 and TRBJ1-2; TRBD1 aligns across 7 bases. This sequence was found in an adult who received the influenza vaccine. This specimen consisted of CXCR5+ CD38- circulating T follicular helper cells from blood, obtained 7 days after influenza vaccination. Documented subset: circulating Tfh, non-naive CD4+CXCR5+PD-1+ (ICOS+CD38+ or ICOS-CD38-). The CDR3 protein is CASSTRDRTYGYTF. DNA of the CDR3: TGTGCCAGCAGTACACGGGACAGAACTTATGGCTACACCTTC.